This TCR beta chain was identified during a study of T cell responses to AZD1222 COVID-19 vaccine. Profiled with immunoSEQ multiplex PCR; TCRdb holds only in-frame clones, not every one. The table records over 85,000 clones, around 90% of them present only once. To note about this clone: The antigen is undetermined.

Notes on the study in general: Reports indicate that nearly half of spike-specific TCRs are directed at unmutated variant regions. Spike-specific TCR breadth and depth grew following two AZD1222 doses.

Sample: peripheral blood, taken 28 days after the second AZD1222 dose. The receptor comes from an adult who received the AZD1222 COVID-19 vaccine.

CDR3 coding DNA: TGTGCCAGCAGCCCGGGGGCCTGGGTGAACACTGAAGCTTTCTTT. Translation gives CASSPGAWVNTEAFF. The chain links TRBV7-2 to TRBJ1-1, with D maybe TRBD1 (6 bases). Germline V CDR1 and CDR2: SGHTA, FQGNSA. The CDR3 totals 15 residues. Trimming took off 5 bases at V and 0 bases at J, with 13 bases between the two ends.